The subject of this entry is one TCR beta chain. This sample stems from a study of metastatic and nonmetastatic thyroid tumors. MiXCR re-clonotyped the PCR reads for TCRdb. The sample holds about 13,000 clones, approximately 26% seen once. Prior to thyroid surgery, none of the patients had received any treatment. In germline, CDR1 is MNHNS, CDR2 SASEGT. Germline trimming cut 3 bases from V and 0 bases from J; bases unmatched to any gene: 5. The CDR3 length is 16 residues. Sequenced: blood. This clonotype originated in a male donor with papillary thyroid cancer or a benign thyroid nodule (not recorded which). Some clones in this sample may be carry-over from other donors' samples. This chain links TRBV6-1 with TRBJ1-1, with 9 bases matching TRBD1. DNA for the CDR3: TGTGCCAGCAGTGAGCGAGACAGGGGGGTGAACACTGAAGCTTTCTTT. Its protein is CASSERDRGVNTEAFF.